This TCR beta chain was retrieved from a study of Ad26.COV2.S vaccination and SARS-CoV-2 variants. In this sample, this clone turned up once. The assay was immunoSEQ multiplex PCR, and TCRdb's table has in-frame clones only and misses some. In the table there are around 400,000 clones, roughly 90% of which are singletons. Germline V gives CDR1 LGHNA, CDR2 YSLEER. V shed 0 bases and J shed 8 bases, with 14 bases lying between them. The CDR3 is made up of 15 amino acids. Described treatment: around 19 received Ad26.COV2.S at low or high dose, single or two shots; several received placebo; per-sample allocation not given. Repertoires come from day 63 after the first vaccine or placebo injection.

The TCR sequence derives from a person aged 18 to 65 who received the Ad26.COV2.S COVID-19 vaccine or a placebo. The starting material was peripheral blood, obtained in a trial of Ad26.COV2.S vaccine versus placebo. The rearrangement joins TRBV4-3 to TRBJ2-1; D is ambiguous. The CDR3 nucleotides read TGCGCCAGCAGCCAAGATTTCTCCAAATCTTATGAGCAGTTCTTC. It translates to CASSQDFSKSYEQFF.